The source of this T cell receptor (beta chain) is a study (dated by TCRdb to 2014 to 2015). In terms of the full investigation: The study examined whether tumor-infiltrating Tregs in breast cancer are drawn from blood Tregs or arise in situ by conversion from other CD4+ T cell subsets.

Broad study findings and their caveats: The validation in the larger cohort was limited to a single TCR beta V-J rearrangement instead of whole repertoires. The greatest overlap of tumor-infiltrating Treg TCR alpha and beta sequences was observed with tumor naive CD4+ T cells, followed by blood naive CD4+ T cells. Tumor memory CD4+ T cell TCR gene usage was found to cluster with blood and lymph node memory CD4+ cells and with lymph node naive CD4+ cells.

The CDR3 sequence holds 15 residues, the cysteine and phenylalanine included. The only DNA kept is the CDR3, 45 bases in frame from the first base. V and J lose 0 bases and 2 bases, and a span of 8 bases separates them. The germline V gene encodes CDR1 MGHRA and CDR2 YSYEKL. This clonotype was observed many times. Its recognized antigen is unknown. No base quality values were provided; no much bigger clone lies one nucleotide off. Full-length TCR variable regions were amplified by 5' RACE PCR with constant-region reverse primers, followed by semi-nested PCR with Nested Universal Primer A. Using the ReliaPrep RNA Cell Miniprep System, total RNA was extracted, and the SMARTer RACE 5'/3' Kit was then used to reverse transcribe the RNA into 5'RACE-ready cDNA. An Illumina MiSeq was used to sequence the full-length TCR alpha and beta libraries, which had been barcoded with multiplex adaptors. As for the original processing: For each of nine subset-tissue groups, sequencing data from the five patients were pooled, and the groups were then compared using unsupervised clustering of TCR gene usage. Repertoire similarity was calculated with the Morisita-Horn index, weighting shared sequences by their contribution to each repertoire. Through fastp at Q25 and MiXCR, TCRdb rebuilt clones from the public reads, retaining in-frame beta chains. CDR3 protein sequences are deduplicated, and each keeps its most common genes and DNA. TCRdb's processing, not the authors', yielded these V and J calls. This sample is represented by 60,000 to 65,000 distinct CDR3 sequences; approximately 23% of them were singletons. The ten largest clones capture 2.5% to 3.5% of the sample.

CD4+CD45RO+CD25- cells were isolated as memory CD4+ T cells. Tregs, naive and memory CD4+ T cells from tumor, blood and ipsilateral draining lymph nodes of five or six breast cancer patients underwent full-length TCR alpha and beta sequencing. Tumor tissue and lymph nodes obtained from ipsilateral axillary dissection were perfused with PBS, minced and then digested with collagenase I and hyaluronidase. Mononuclear cells from lymph nodes or around 48 ml of peripheral blood were isolated by Ficoll density gradient centrifugation. A purity exceeding 90% was confirmed by FACS for the sorted cell populations.

The origin of this receptor is a female donor with breast cancer. Sequenced input: memory CD4+ T cells sorted from a lymph node. Sample cell subset or site, as interpreted from the label and publication: memory CD4+ T cells, CD4+CD45RO+CD25-. The sequence joins TRBV4-1 to TRBJ1-3; possibly the D gene is TRBD1, per 5 matching bases. The sequence in DNA is TGCGCCAGCAGCCAAGACGAGGGGACTGGAAACACCATATATTTT. Its translation reads: CASSQDEGTGNTIYF.